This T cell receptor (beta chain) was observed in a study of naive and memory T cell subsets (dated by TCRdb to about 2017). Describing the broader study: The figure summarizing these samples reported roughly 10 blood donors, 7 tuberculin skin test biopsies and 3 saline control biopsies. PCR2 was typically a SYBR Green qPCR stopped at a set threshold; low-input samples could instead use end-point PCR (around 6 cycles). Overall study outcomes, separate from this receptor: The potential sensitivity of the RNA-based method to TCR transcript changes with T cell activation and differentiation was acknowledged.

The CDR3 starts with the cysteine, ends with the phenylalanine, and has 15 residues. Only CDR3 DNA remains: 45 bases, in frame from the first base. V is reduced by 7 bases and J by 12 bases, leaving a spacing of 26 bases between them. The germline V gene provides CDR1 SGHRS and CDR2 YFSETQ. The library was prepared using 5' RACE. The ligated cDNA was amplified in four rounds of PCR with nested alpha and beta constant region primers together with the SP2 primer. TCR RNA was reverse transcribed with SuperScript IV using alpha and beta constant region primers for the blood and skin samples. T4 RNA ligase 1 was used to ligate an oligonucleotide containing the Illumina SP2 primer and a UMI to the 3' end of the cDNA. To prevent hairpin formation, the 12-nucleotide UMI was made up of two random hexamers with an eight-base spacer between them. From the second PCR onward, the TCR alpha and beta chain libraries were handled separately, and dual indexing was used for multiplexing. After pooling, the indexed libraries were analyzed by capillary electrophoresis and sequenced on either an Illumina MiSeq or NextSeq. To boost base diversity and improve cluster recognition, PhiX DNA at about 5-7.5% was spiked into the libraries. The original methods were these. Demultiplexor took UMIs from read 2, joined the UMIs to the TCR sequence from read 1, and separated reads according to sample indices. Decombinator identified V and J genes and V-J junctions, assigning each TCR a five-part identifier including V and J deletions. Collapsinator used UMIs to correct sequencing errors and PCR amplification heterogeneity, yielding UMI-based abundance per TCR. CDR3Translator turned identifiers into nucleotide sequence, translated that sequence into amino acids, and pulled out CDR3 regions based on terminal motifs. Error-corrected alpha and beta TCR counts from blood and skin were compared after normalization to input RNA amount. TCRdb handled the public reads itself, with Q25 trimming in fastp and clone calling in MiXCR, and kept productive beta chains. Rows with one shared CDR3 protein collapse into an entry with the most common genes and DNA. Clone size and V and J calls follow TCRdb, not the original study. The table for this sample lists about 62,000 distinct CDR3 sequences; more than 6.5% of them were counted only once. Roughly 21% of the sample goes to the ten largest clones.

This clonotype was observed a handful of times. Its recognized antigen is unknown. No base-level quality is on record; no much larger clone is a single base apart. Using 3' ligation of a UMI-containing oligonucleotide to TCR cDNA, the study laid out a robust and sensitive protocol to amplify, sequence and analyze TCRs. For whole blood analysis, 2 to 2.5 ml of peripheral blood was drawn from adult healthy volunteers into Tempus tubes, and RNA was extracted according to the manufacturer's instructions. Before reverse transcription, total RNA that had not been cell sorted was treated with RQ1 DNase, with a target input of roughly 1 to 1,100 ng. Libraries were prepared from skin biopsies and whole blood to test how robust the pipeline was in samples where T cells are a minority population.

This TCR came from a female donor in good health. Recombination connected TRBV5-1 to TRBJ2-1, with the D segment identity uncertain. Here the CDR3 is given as CASCRNPWQNDGQFF. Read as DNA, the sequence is TGCGCCAGCTGTAGGAACCCCTGGCAAAATGACGGGCAGTTCTTC.